This T cell receptor beta chain was obtained from a study of OX40 agonist ivuxolimab in advanced cancers. Trimming pared 1 base from V and 3 bases from J, leaving 2 bases between. Germline CDR1 reads SGHTS; CDR2 reads YDEGEE. This CDR3 is 12 amino acids long. The table came from immunoSEQ multiplex PCR; TCRdb's copy has only in-frame clones and leaves some out. The sample includes about 48,000 clones, 87% of them seen just once. Autoimmune disease history or systemic immunosuppression excluded patients. This clonotype originated in an adult with an advanced solid tumor such as melanoma, head and neck, liver or kidney cancer. V gene TRBV5-8 combines with J gene TRBJ1-5; D ambiguous. The sequenced sample was CD4+ or CD8+ T cells sorted from blood, obtained in a trial of the OX40 agonist ivuxolimab. The CDR3, as DNA: TGTGCCAGCAGCTTGCCCAATCAGCCCCAGCATTTT. As protein: CASSLPNQPQHF.